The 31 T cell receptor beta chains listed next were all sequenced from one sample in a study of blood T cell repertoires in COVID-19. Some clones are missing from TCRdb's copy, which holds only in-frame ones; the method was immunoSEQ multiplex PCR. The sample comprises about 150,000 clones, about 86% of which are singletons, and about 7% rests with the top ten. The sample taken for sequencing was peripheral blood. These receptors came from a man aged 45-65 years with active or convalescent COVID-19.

CDR3 bases: TGTGCCACCAGTGATATGAGACAGGGGGGGGCAGATACGCAGTATTTT. Translation: CATSDMRQGGADTQYF. The chain has TRBV24-1 and TRBJ2-3; 9 bases are shared with TRBD1. The CDR3 runs 16 residues. Germline loops: CDR1 KGHDR, CDR2 SFDVKD. The V gene end was trimmed by 3 bases and the J gene end by 4 bases; junction bases not matched to a gene: 7.

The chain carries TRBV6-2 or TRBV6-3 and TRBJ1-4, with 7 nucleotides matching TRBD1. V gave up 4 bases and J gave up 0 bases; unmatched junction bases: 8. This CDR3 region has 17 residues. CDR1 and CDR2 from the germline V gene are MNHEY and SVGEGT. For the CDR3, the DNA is TGTGCCAGCAGTTCCGTGGACAGGTTAACAACTAATGAAAAACTGTTTTTT. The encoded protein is CASSSVDRLTTNEKLFF.

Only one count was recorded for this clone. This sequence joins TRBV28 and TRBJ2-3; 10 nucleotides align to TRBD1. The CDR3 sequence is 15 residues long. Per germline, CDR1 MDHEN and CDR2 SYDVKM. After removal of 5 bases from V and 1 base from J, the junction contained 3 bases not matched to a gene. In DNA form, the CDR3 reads TGTGCCAGCAGTCCCGGGACAGGGGGCACAGATACGCAGTATTTT. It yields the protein CASSPGTGGTDTQYF. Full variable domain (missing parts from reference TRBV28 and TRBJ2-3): DVKVTQSSRYLVKRTGEKVFLECVQDMDHENMFWYRQDPGLGLRLIYFSYDVKMKEKGDIPEGYSVSREKKERFSLILESASTNQTSMYLCASSPGTGGTDTQYFGPGTRLTVL.

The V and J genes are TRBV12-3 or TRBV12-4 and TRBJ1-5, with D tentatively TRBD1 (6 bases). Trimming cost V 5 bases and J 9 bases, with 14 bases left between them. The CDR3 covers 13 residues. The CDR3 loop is CASSPYRDGPQHF. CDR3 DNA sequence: TGTGCCAGCAGTCCATACAGGGATGGGCCCCAGCATTTT.

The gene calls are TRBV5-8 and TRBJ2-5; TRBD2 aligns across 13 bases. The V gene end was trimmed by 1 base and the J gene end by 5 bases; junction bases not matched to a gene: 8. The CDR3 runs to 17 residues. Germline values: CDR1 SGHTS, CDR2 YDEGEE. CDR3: CASSLRTSGSVRETQYF. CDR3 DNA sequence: TGTGCCAGCAGCTTGAGGACTAGCGGGAGTGTTAGGGAGACCCAGTACTTC.

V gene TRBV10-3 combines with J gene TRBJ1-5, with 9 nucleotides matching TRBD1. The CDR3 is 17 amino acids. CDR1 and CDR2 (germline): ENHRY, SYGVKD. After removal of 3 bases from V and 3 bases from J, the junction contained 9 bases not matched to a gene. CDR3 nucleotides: TGTGCCATCAGTGATTCAAAGGACAGGGGAATCAATCAGCCCCAGCATTTT. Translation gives CAISDSKDRGINQPQHF.

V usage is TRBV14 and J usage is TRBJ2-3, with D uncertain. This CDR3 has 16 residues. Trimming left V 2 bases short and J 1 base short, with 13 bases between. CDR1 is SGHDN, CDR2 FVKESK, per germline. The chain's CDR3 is CASSQTRWPRTDTQYF. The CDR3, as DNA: TGTGCCAGCAGCCAAACCCGTTGGCCCCGCACAGATACGCAGTATTTT.

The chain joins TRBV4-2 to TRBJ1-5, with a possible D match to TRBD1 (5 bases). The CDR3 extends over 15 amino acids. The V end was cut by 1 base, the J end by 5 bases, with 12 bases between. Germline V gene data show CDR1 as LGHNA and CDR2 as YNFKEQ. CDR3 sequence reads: CASSQAGTSDQPQHF. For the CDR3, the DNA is TGTGCCAGCAGCCAAGCCGGGACTTCTGATCAGCCCCAGCATTTT.

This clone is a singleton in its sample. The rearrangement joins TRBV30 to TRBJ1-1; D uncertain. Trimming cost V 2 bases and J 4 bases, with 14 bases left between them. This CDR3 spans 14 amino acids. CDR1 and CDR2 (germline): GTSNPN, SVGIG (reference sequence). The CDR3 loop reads CAWSRTGVGTEAFF. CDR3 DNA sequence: TGTGCCTGGAGTAGGACTGGGGTCGGCACTGAAGCTTTCTTT.

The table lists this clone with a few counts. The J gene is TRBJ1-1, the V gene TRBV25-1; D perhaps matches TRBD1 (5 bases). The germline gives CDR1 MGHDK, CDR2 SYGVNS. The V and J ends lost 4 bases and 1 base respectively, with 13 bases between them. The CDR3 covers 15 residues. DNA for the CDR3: TGTGCCAGCAGTGCTCTGGGGGGAGGGAACACTGAAGCTTTCTTT. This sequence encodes CASSALGGGNTEAFF.

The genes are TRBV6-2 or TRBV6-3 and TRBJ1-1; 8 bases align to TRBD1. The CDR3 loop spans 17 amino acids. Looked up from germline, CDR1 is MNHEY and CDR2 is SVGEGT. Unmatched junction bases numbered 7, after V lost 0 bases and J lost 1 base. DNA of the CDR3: TGTGCCAGCAGTTACTCACATACAGGGGGAGCGAACACTGAAGCTTTCTTT. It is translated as CASSYSHTGGANTEAFF.

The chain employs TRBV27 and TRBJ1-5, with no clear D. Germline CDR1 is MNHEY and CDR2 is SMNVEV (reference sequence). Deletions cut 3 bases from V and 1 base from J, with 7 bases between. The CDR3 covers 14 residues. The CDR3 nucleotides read TGTGCCAGCAGTTTTGGCAGAAGCAATCAGCCCCAGCATTTT. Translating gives CASSFGRSNQPQHF.

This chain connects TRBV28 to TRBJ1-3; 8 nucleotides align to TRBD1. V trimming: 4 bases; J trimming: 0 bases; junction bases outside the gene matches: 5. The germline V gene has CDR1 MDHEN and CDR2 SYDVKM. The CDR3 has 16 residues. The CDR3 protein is CASSSLGQGSGNTIYF. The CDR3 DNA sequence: TGTGCCAGCAGTTCTCTCGGACAGGGCTCTGGAAACACCATATATTTT.

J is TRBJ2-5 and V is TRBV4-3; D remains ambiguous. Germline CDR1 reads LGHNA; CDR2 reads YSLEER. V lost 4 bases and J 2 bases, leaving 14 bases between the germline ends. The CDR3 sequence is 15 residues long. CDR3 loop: CASSPKSTLQETQYF. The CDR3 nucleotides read TGCGCCAGCAGCCCAAAATCGACATTACAAGAGACCCAGTACTTC.

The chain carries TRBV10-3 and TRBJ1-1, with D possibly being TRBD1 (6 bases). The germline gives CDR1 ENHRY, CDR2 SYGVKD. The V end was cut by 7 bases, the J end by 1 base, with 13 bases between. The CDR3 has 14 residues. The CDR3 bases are TGTGCCATCACCAGAGGACAGTCGAACACTGAAGCTTTCTTT. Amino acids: CAITRGQSNTEAFF.

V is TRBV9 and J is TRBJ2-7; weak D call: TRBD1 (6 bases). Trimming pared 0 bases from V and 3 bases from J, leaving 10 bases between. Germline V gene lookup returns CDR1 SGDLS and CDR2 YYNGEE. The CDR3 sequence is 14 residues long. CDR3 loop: CASSVGDRNYEQYF. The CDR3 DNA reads TGTGCCAGCAGCGTAGGAGACAGGAACTACGAGCAGTACTTC.

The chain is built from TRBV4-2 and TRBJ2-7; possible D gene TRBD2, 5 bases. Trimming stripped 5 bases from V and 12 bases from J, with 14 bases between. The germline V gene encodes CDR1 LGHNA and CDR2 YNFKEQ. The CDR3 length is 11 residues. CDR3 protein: CASSDWTAWYF. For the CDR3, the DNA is TGTGCCAGCAGCGATTGGACTGCGTGGTACTTC.

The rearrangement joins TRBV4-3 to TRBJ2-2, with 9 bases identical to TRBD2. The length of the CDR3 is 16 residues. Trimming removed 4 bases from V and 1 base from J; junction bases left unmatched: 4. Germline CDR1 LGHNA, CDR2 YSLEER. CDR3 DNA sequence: TGCGCCAGCAGCCGGATTAGCGGGGGGAACACCGGGGAGCTGTTTTTT. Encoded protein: CASSRISGGNTGELFF.

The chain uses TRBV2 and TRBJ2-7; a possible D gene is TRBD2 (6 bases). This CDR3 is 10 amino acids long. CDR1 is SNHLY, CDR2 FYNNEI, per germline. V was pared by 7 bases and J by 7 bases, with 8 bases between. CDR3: CASTRGEQYF. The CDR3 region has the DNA TGTGCCAGCACCCGGGGGGAGCAGTACTTC.

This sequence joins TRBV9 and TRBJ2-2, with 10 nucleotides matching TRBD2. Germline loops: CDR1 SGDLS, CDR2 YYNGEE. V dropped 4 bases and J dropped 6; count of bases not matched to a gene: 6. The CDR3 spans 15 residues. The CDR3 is CASSPLAGASGELFF. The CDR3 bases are TGTGCCAGCAGCCCCCTAGCGGGAGCGTCCGGGGAGCTGTTTTTT.

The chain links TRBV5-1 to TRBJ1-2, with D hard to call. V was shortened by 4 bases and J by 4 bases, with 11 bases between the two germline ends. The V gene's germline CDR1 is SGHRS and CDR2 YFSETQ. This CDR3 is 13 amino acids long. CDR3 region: CASSAEGSYGYTF. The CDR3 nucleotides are TGCGCCAGCAGCGCTGAGGGCTCCTATGGCTACACCTTC.

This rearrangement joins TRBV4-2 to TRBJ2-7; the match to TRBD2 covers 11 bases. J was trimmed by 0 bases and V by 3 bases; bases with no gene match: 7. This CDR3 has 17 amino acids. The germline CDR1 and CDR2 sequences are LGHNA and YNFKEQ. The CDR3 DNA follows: TGTGCCAGCAGCCATTTATCGACTAGCGGGGTCTCCTACGAGCAGTACTTC. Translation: CASSHLSTSGVSYEQYF.

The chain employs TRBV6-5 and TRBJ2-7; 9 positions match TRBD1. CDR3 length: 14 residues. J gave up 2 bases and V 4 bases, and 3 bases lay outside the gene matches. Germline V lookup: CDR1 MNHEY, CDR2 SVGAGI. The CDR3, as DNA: TGTGCCAGCAGTTGGACAGGGGAGGCCTACGAGCAGTACTTC. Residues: CASSWTGEAYEQYF.

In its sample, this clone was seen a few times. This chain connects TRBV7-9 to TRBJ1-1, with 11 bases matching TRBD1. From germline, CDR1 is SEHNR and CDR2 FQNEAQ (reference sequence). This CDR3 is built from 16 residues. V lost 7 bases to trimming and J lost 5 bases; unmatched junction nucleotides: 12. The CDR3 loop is CASTVSGGQGVTEAFF. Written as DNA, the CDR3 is TGTGCCAGCACCGTATCGGGGGGACAGGGGGTTACTGAAGCTTTCTTT.

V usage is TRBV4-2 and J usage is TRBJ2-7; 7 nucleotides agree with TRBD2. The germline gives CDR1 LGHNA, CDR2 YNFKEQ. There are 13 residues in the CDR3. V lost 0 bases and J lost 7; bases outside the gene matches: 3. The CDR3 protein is CASSQDPRGEQYF. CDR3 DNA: TGTGCCAGCAGCCAAGACCCGCGGGGGGAGCAGTACTTC.

The DNA of the CDR3 is TGTGCCACCAGTGACCCTGTTCAAGCTGGCTACACCTTC. It yields the protein CATSDPVQAGYTF. This chain joins TRBV24-1 and TRBJ1-2; D gene uncertain. V was cut by 4 bases and J by 7 bases, with 12 bases left in between. From germline, CDR1 is KGHDR and CDR2 SFDVKD. The CDR3 loop spans 13 amino acids.

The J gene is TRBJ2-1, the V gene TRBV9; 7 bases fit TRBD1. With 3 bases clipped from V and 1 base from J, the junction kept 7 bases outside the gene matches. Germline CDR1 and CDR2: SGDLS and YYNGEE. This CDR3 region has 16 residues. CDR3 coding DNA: TGTGCCAGCAGCGGCAACAGGGGATGGTCCTACAATGAGCAGTTCTTC. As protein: CASSGNRGWSYNEQFF.

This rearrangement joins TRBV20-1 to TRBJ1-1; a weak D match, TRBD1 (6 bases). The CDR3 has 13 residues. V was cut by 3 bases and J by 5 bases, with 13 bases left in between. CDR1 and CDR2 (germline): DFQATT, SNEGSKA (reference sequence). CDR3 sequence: CSASLTGWTEAFF. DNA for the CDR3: TGCAGTGCTAGTCTCACAGGGTGGACTGAAGCTTTCTTT.

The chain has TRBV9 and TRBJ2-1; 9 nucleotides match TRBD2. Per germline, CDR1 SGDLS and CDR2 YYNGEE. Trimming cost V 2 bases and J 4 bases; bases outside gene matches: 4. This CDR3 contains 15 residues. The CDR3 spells CASSVLLAGYNEQFF. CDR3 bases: TGTGCCAGCAGCGTTTTGCTAGCGGGGTACAATGAGCAGTTCTTC.

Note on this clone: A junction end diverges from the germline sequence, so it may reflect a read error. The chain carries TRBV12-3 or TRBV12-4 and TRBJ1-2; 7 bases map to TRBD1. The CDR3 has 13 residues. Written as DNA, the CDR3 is TGTGCCAGCAGGTTAGGGACAGTGGGGGGCTACACCTTC. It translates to CASRLGTVGGYTF.

Here the CDR3 reads CASSQGNRVPSTDTQYF. CDR3 nucleotide sequence: TGTGCCAGCAGCCAAGGAAATCGGGTCCCTAGCACAGATACGCAGTATTTT. V gene TRBV14 combines with J gene TRBJ2-3; D unresolved. V lost 1 base and J 0 bases, leaving 14 bases between the germline ends. CDR1 and CDR2 from the germline V gene are SGHDN and FVKESK. The CDR3 consists of 17 residues.